This T cell receptor (beta chain) was recorded in a study of T-cell reconstitution after alpha-beta-depleted transplantation in children. Per germline, CDR1 MNHEY and CDR2 SVGAGI. CDR3 size: 16 residues. The V and J ends lost 0 bases and 6 bases respectively, with 16 bases between them. Unique molecular identifiers were used to barcode this TCRbeta library. One entry per CDR3 protein results from TCRdb running MiXCR on the PCR reads. The sample lists 800,000 to 1,000,000 distinct CDR3 sequences; about 29% were seen once. This TCR was sampled from a boy under two years old who had a stem cell transplant for SCID, so the T cells may come from the graft donor. The V call is TRBV6-5, the J call TRBJ2-3; D is perhaps TRBD2 (5 bases). The sample here was PBMCs, mostly from graft donor cells, taken 360 days after TCRalphabeta/CD19-depleted stem cell transplant. The CDR3 DNA reads as TGTGCCAGCAGTTACTCGATGGGGAGTTCAACGGATACGCAGTATTTT. It is translated as CASSYSMGSSTDTQYF.